The 18 T cell receptor beta chains in this list originate from one sample, sequenced in a study of somatic mutations in cytotoxic T cells in rheumatoid arthritis. Data came from immunoSEQ multiplex PCR; TCRdb stores just in-frame clones and leaves some out. The sample shows 10,000 to 12,000 clones, around 89% of them seen only once. The specimen was CD4+ T cells sorted from blood. The receptors here all came from a woman aged 18-29 years with rheumatoid arthritis.

This clone came up a few times. The V gene is TRBV30, the J gene TRBJ1-4, with a weak D call TRBD1 (5 bases). The germline CDR1 and CDR2 sequences are GTSNPN and SVGIG (reference sequence). CDR3 size: 11 residues. V gave up 4 bases and J gave up 10 bases, with 10 bases separating them. In DNA form, the CDR3 reads TGTGCCTGGACCCAGGGAGGAAAACTGTTTTTT. Translation: CAWTQGGKLFF.

This clone was picked up a small number of times. The chain joins TRBV7-2 to TRBJ1-5, with 12 bases lining up with TRBD1. The trim removed 5 bases at V and 8 bases at J, leaving 7 bases unmatched. From germline, CDR1 is SGHTA and CDR2 FQGNSA. This CDR3 has 15 residues. DNA for the CDR3: TGTGCCAGCAGCCCCGGGACAGGGGGCCTAAAGCCCCAGCATTTT. Its translation is CASSPGTGGLKPQHF.

V and J are TRBV30 and TRBJ1-3; tentatively, D is TRBD1 (5 bases). Germline loops: CDR1 GTSNPN, CDR2 SVGIG (reference sequence). The length of the CDR3 is 18 residues. Deletions cut 0 bases from V and 0 bases from J, with 18 bases between. The DNA of the CDR3 is TGTGCCTGGAGTGTAGTGCCCTGGGGCCGCAGCTCTGGAAACACCATATATTTT. Translated: CAWSVVPWGRSSGNTIYF.

This rearrangement joins TRBV28 to TRBJ1-4; 8 bases are shared with TRBD1. The CDR3 spans 16 residues. Unmatched junction bases numbered 10, after V lost 5 bases and J lost 5 bases. Germline-derived CDR1 and CDR2 are MDHEN and SYDVKM. CDR3 protein: CASSRPPGQENEKLFF. Here the CDR3 DNA reads TGTGCCAGCAGTCGGCCACCGGGACAGGAGAATGAAAAACTGTTTTTT. Drawing the rest from reference TRBV28 and TRBJ1-4, the complete variable domain is DVKVTQSSRYLVKRTGEKVFLECVQDMDHENMFWYRQDPGLGLRLIYFSYDVKMKEKGDIPEGYSVSREKKERFSLILESASTNQTSMYLCASSRPPGQENEKLFFGSGTQLSVL.

The V and J genes are TRBV28 and TRBJ2-5; TRBD2 agrees at 8 bases. The J call may be in error: the DNA end matches TRBJ2-7 better. Germline lookup yields CDR1 MDHEN and CDR2 SYDVKM. This CDR3 has 13 amino acids. This CDR3 reads CASGAGGGGEQYF. Here the CDR3 DNA reads TGTGCCAGCGGGGCGGGAGGAGGAGGCGAGCAGTACTTC.

This chain uses TRBV7-2 with TRBJ2-5; 11 bases agree with TRBD2. The J call is uncertain, as TRBJ2-7 better fits the DNA end. Germline CDR1 and CDR2: SGHTA and FQGNSA. The CDR3 consists of 18 residues. The CDR3 nucleotides read TGTGCCAGCAGCCCAAGCGGACTAGCGGGTCCCAGCTCCTACGAGCAGTACTTC. It encodes CASSPSGLAGPSSYEQYF.

The DNA of the CDR3 is TGTGCCAGCAGCAGACTAGCGGGGACGAACACCGGGGAGCTGTTTTTT. As protein: CASSRLAGTNTGELFF. The rearrangement uses TRBV7-2 and TRBJ2-2; 11 nucleotides align to TRBD2. This CDR3 contains 16 residues. Per the germline V gene, CDR1 is SGHTA and CDR2 is FQGNSA. V gave up 5 bases and J gave up 0 bases; unmatched junction bases: 2. The entire variable domain, with the rest obtained from reference TRBV7-2 and TRBJ2-2, is as follows: GAGVSQSPSNKVTEKGKDVELRCDPISGHTALYWYRQSLGQGLEFLIYFQGNSAPDKSGLPSDRFSAERTGGSVSTLTIQRTQQEDSAVYLCASSRLAGTNTGELFFGEGSRLTVL.

This chain joins TRBV28 and TRBJ2-1, with 9 bases lining up with TRBD2. Germline V gene lookup returns CDR1 MDHEN and CDR2 SYDVKM. The CDR3 loop spans 18 amino acids. V lost 2 bases and J lost 0; bases outside the gene matches: 8. The CDR3 DNA follows: TGTGCCAGCAGTTTAACGCTAGCGGGAAGGAGCTCCTACAATGAGCAGTTCTTC. As protein: CASSLTLAGRSSYNEQFF.

The V call is TRBV28, the J call TRBJ2-1; 10 nucleotides match TRBD2. Per the germline V gene, CDR1 is MDHEN and CDR2 is SYDVKM. Trimming at V came to 8 bases and at J to 9 bases, leaving 10 bases not matched to a gene. The CDR3 extends over 14 amino acids. CDR3 bases: TGTGCCAGCGTCGCAAGCGGGAGGGCGGGTGAGCAGTTCTTC. Translating it yields CASVASGRAGEQFF.

V usage is TRBV27 and J usage is TRBJ2-7; D unclear. Per germline, CDR1 MNHEY and CDR2 SMNVEV (reference sequence). There are 14 residues in the CDR3. V lost 3 bases and J lost 5, with 14 bases in between. The chain's CDR3 is CASSFSSRPNEQYF. CDR3 in DNA: TGTGCCAGCAGTTTTAGTTCCCGTCCCAACGAGCAGTACTTC.

This chain joins TRBV4-3 and TRBJ2-1; TRBD1 might be the D (6 bases). Trimming stripped 1 base from V and 4 bases from J, with 11 bases between. The CDR3 length is 15 residues. Germline assignment: CDR1 LGHNA and CDR2 YSLEER. This chain's CDR3 is CASSQAQGYYNEQFF. The CDR3 nucleotides are TGCGCCAGCAGCCAAGCACAGGGCTATTACAATGAGCAGTTCTTC.

The chain carries TRBV6-6 and TRBJ1-2; tentative D call: TRBD1 (5 bases). CDR1 is MNHNY and CDR2 is SVGAGI in the germline V gene (reference sequence). This CDR3 has 15 residues. V was pared by 5 bases and J by 5 bases, with 18 bases between. The DNA for the CDR3 is TGTGCCAGCAGTAAGGGGCCGGGTGAGTCGTATGGCTACACCTTC. Its protein is CASSKGPGESYGYTF.

This chain connects TRBV28 to TRBJ2-1; TRBD2 matches 12 bases. The CDR3 sequence is 15 residues long. The germline gives CDR1 MDHEN, CDR2 SYDVKM. V was clipped by 5 bases and J by 7 bases; unmatched bases: 6. CDR3 region: CASSRLAGGYNEQFF. The CDR3, as DNA: TGTGCCAGCAGTCGGCTAGCGGGGGGGTATAATGAGCAGTTCTTC.

The chain couples TRBV11-3 to TRBJ2-1, with TRBD1 as a possible D gene (5 bases). V was shortened by 4 bases and J by 0 bases, with 13 bases between the two germline ends. CDR1 is SGHNT and CDR2 is YENEEA in the germline V gene. This CDR3 comprises 16 residues. CDR3 DNA: TGTGCCAGCAGCTCAGAAGGCGACAGCTCCTACAATGAGCAGTTCTTC. Its translation is CASSSEGDSSYNEQFF. The whole variable domain, filled in from reference TRBV11-3 and TRBJ2-1, reads EAGVVQSPRYKIIEKKQPVAFWCNPISGHNTLYWYLQNLGQGPELLIRYENEEAVDDSQLPKDRFSAERLKGVDSTLKIQPAELGDSAVYLCASSSEGDSSYNEQFFGPGTRLTVL.

The chain couples TRBV6-5 to TRBJ1-2; no reliable D call. There are 15 residues in the CDR3. Trimming pared 2 bases from V and 5 bases from J, leaving 15 bases between. The germline V gene encodes CDR1 MNHEY and CDR2 SVGAGI. CDR3 sequence reads: CASSYHPGSGYGYTF. In nucleotides, the CDR3 is TGTGCCAGCAGTTACCATCCGGGGTCGGGTTATGGCTACACCTTC.

The chain joins TRBV5-1 to TRBJ1-1; 7 bases are shared with TRBD1. Trimming removed 9 bases from V and 0 bases from J; junction bases left unmatched: 8. Germline V gives CDR1 SGHRS, CDR2 YFSETQ. This CDR3 is built from 14 residues. CDR3 coding DNA: TGCGCCACGCGCCGGGACAGCATGAACACTGAAGCTTTCTTT. Residues: CATRRDSMNTEAFF.

The rearrangement links TRBV7-2 to TRBJ2-2; 12 nucleotides match TRBD1. V lost 2 bases and J lost 7; bases outside the gene matches: 5. The CDR3 extends over 16 amino acids. Germline CDR1 SGHTA, CDR2 FQGNSA. DNA of the CDR3: TGTGCCAGCAGCTTAACCGGGACAGGGGGCTTCGGGGAGCTGTTTTTT. It translates to CASSLTGTGGFGELFF.

Only one count was recorded for this clone. The CDR3 reads CASSLADRVGGNTIYF. The CDR3 DNA sequence: TGTGCCAGCAGTTTGGCGGACAGGGTGGGTGGAAACACCATATATTTT. V usage is TRBV27 and J usage is TRBJ1-3; 8 nucleotides align to TRBD1. CDR1 and CDR2 from the germline V gene are MNHEY and SMNVEV (reference sequence). The CDR3 runs to 16 residues. The V and J ends lost 3 bases and 3 bases, in that order; junction bases with no gene match: 7.